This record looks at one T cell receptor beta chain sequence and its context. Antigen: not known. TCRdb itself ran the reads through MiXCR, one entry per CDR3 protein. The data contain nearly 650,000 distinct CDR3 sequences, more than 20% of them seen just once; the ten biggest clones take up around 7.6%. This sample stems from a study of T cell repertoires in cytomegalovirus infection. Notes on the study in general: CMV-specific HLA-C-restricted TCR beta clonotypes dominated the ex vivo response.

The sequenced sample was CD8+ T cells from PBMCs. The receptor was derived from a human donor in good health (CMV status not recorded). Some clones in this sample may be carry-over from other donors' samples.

The CDR3 coding sequence is TGTGCCTTTAGGGCGGAAGAGACCCAGTACTTC. Encoded protein: CAFRAEETQYF. V and J are TRBV2 and TRBJ2-5; D is undetermined. V lost 11 bases, J lost 3 bases, and 10 bases lay in between. This CDR3 spans 11 amino acids. Germline V gives CDR1 SNHLY, CDR2 FYNNEI.